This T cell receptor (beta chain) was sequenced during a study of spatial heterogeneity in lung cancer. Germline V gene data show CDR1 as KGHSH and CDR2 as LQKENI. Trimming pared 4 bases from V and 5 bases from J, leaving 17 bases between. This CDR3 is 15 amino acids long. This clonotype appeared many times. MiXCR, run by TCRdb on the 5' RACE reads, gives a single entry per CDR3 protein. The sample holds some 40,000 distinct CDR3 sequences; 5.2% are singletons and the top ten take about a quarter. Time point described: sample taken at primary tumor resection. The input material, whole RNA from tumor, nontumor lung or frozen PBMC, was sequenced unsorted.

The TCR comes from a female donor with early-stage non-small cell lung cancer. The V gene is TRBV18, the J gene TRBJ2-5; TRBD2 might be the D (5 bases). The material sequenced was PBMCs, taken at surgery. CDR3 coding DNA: TGTGCCAGCTCACTTCTCGGGGTCCCCAAGGAGACCCAGTACTTC. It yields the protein CASSLLGVPKETQYF. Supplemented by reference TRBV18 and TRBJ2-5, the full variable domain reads NAGVMQNPRHLVRRRGQEARLRCSPMKGHSHVYWYRQLPEEGLKFMVYLQKENIIDESGMPKERFSAEFPKEGPSILRIQQVVRGDSAAYFCASSLLGVPKETQYFGPGTRLLVL.